One TCR beta chain is described in this entry. Using immunoSEQ multiplex PCR, the repertoire was profiled, and TCRdb retains in-frame clones only, with some absent. The sample yields nearly 350,000 clones, roughly 84% seen once. Trimming stripped 1 base from V and 5 bases from J, with 5 bases between. The CDR3 contains 13 residues. CDR1 LGHDT and CDR2 YNNKEL come from the germline V gene (reference sequence). The source of the sample is a study of blood T cell repertoires in COVID-19. V usage is TRBV3-1 (or the pseudogene TRBV3-2) and J usage is TRBJ2-2; D unresolved. The source material was PBMCs or T cells enriched from blood (not recorded which). This receptor was identified in a woman aged 30 to 39 who had recovered from COVID-19. This chain's CDR3 is CASSQVETGELFF. The CDR3 nucleotides read TGTGCCAGCAGCCAAGTGGAGACCGGGGAGCTGTTTTTT.